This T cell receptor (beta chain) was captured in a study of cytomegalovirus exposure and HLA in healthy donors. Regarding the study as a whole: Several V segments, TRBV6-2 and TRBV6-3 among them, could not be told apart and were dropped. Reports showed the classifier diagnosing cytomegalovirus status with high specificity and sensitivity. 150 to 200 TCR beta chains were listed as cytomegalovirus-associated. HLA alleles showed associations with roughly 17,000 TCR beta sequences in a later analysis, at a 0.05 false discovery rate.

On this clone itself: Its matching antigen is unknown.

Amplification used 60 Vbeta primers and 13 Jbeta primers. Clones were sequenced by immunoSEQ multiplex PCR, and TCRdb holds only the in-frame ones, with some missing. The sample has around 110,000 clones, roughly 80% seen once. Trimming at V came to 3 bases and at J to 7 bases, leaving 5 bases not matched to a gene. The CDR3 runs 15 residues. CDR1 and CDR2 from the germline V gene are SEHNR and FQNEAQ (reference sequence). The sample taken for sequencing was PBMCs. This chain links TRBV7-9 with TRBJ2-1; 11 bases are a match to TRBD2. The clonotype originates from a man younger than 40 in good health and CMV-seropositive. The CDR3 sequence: CASSLGASGGNEQFF. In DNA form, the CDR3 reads TGTGCCAGCAGCTTGGGAGCTAGCGGGGGGAATGAGCAGTTCTTC.